This T cell receptor beta chain is drawn from a study of T cell responses to AZD1222 COVID-19 vaccine. The study, taken as a whole, reports: Donors were largely white British and mainly female; clonal diversity was possibly underestimated. Two AZD1222 doses significantly raised spike-specific TCR breadth and depth over controls. As reported, nearly half of all spike-specific TCRs target variant regions that are unmutated.

Remarks on this clone: Its matching antigen is unknown.

Sequenced by immunoSEQ multiplex PCR; TCRdb stores in-frame clones only, minus some. The table includes roughly 120,000 clones, 85% to 90% detected once. The CDR3 runs to 12 residues. The germline gives CDR1 SNHLY, CDR2 FYNNEI. V lost 3 bases to trimming and J lost 7 bases, with 4 bases between them. The chain uses TRBV2 and TRBJ1-6; D ambiguous. This receptor was taken from an adult who received the AZD1222 COVID-19 vaccine. Sequencing used peripheral blood, obtained 28 days after the second AZD1222 dose. The CDR3 DNA is TGTGCCAGCAGTGAGGTAAATTCACCCCTCCACTTT. Its protein is CASSEVNSPLHF.